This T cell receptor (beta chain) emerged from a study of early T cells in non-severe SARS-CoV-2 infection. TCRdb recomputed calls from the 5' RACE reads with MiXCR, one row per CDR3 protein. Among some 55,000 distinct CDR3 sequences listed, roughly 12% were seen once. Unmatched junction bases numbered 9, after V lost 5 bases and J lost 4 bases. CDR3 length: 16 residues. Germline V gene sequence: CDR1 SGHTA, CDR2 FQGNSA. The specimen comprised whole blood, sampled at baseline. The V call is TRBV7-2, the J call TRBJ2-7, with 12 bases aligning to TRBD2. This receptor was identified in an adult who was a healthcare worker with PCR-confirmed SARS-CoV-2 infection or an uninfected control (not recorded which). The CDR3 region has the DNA TGTGCCAGCAGCCGGACCGGGACTAGCGGGCGATACGAGCAGTACTTC. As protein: CASSRTGTSGRYEQYF.